What follows describes a single T cell receptor (beta chain). Antigen unknown. Germline CDR1 MDHEN, CDR2 SYDVKM. The CDR3 is made up of 15 amino acids. Deletions cut 8 bases from V and 0 bases from J, with 11 bases between. Antigen-specific CD4+ T cells were first expanded with viral peptide pools by the ViraFEST assay and only then sequenced. When around 9 days of culture had elapsed, CD4+ T cells were isolated. Two doses of BNT162b2 or mRNA-1273 vaccine were administered to participants. This sample was taken from a study of vaccination effects on CD4 cells after COVID-19. Turning to the study itself: The post-vaccine samples were taken, at the median, 72 days after the second dose.

The table came from immunoSEQ multiplex PCR; TCRdb's copy has only in-frame clones and leaves some out. This repertoire shows under 85,000 clones, about three quarters found once; its top ten account for roughly 1.2%. Findings and caveats of the study: There was marked clonal contraction among infection- and vaccine-induced clones late after vaccination.

The rearrangement links TRBV28 to TRBJ2-6; D is ambiguous. The TCR sequence derives from a human donor who received a COVID-19 vaccine. The sequencing used CD4+ T cells from PBMCs cultured with HCoV-OC43 spike peptides, collected after COVID-19 vaccination. Subset here: HCoV-OC43 spike overlapping peptide pool stimulation. The DNA of the CDR3 is TGTGCCAGCGGAGAAGGAACCTCTGGGGCCAACGTCCTGACTTTC. It specifies CASGEGTSGANVLTF.